This TCR beta chain originates from a study of blood T cell repertoires in COVID-19. What the recovered Cohort 3 donors had was two negative PCRs, clearance, or symptom resolution. The V gene's germline CDR1 is SGDLS and CDR2 YYNGEE. The CDR3 sequence is 15 residues long. V dropped 0 bases and J dropped 2; count of bases not matched to a gene: 3. Assay used: immunoSEQ multiplex PCR; TCRdb lists only in-frame clones, some missing. The sample contains some 260,000 clones, around 86% of which appear only once. The sample consisted of PBMCs or T cells enriched from blood (not recorded which). The V call is TRBV9, the J call TRBJ2-3; 7 bases are a match to TRBD2. The receptor was derived from a man aged 40-50 years who had recovered from COVID-19. The CDR3 DNA reads TGTGCCAGCAGCGTAGCGGCGGGAGTCACAGATACGCAGTATTTT. It specifies CASSVAAGVTDTQYF.